This T cell receptor beta chain was found in a study of blood T cell repertoires in COVID-19. As for the study in general: Samples representing acute and convalescent COVID-19 were sourced from the United States, Italy and Spain. In each case, the material was cDNA or gDNA derived from T cells, B-cell-depleted T cells, or PBMCs.

In the original workflow: Amplification from reference gene primers served as the basis for estimated nucleated cell counts. Some clones are missing from TCRdb's copy, which holds only in-frame ones; the method was immunoSEQ multiplex PCR. V, J and clone size were drawn from that table, and D and trimming were deduced from the DNA. The data contain some 200,000 clones, around 82% of them singletons. Participant reports of clinical history set cohort assignment. Trimming took 6 bases from V and 4 from J, leaving 15 bases between them. The germline gives CDR1 MNHEY, CDR2 SMNVEV (reference sequence). The CDR3 sequence is 14 residues long.

The source material was PBMCs or T cells enriched from blood (not recorded which). The receptor was isolated from a man aged 35 to 55 who had recovered from COVID-19. This sequence joins TRBV27 and TRBJ1-2, with D tentatively TRBD1 (6 bases). CDR3 amino acids: CASSTQGHIYGYTF. The CDR3 DNA sequence: TGTGCCAGCAGCACCCAGGGACACATCTATGGCTACACCTTC.